This note documents a single T cell receptor beta chain sequence. Germline assignment: CDR1 SGHNT and CDR2 YENEEA. V lost 3 bases and J 1 base, leaving 9 bases between the germline ends. The length of the CDR3 is 15 residues. Treatment described: preoperative locoregional IRX-2 cytokine immunotherapy. This phase Ib study tested locoregional IRX-2 cytokine immunotherapy given before surgery. This entry is derived from a study of preoperative IRX-2 immunotherapy in early breast cancer. Only in-frame clones appear in the TCRdb table, and some are missing; sequencing was by immunoSEQ multiplex PCR. The sample lists about 3,700 clones, roughly two thirds seen once, with roughly 12% in the top ten.

The sequences come from tumor tissue, collected after IRX-2 immunotherapy. The gene calls are TRBV11-3 and TRBJ2-2, with D perhaps matching TRBD1 (6 bases). The receptor comes from a human donor with breast cancer. CDR3 bases: TGTGCCAGCAGCTTGGGACAAATGAACACCGGGGAGCTGTTTTTT. Protein sequence: CASSLGQMNTGELFF.